Below are 17 T cell receptor beta chains sequenced from a single sample in a study of tumor-infiltrating lymphocytes in primary liver carcinoma (dated by TCRdb to about 2017). TCRdb shows the sequencer as Illumina HiSeq 2500. Using a constant-region primer and ProtoScript II reverse transcriptase, TCRbeta-specific cDNA was reverse-transcribed from about 460 ng total RNA. Construction of the TCRbeta libraries relied on three nested rounds of multiplex PCR, following a slightly modified ARM-PCR procedure. Each of the first two PCR rounds ran for about 10 cycles and used multiplex TRBV1-TRBV30 forward primers together with a Cbeta reverse primer. TCRdb took the public reads, trimmed them with fastp at Q25, ran MiXCR for clone calling and kept in-frame beta chains. CDR3 protein duplicates are merged, each entry listing the most common genes and DNA. The sample includes under 130,000 distinct CDR3 sequences, with approximately 80% observed a single time. Jointly, the top ten make up about 20% of the sample.

Total RNA and DNA were co-extracted from roughly 18-30 mg of bulk tissue with the AllPrep DNA/RNA mini kit, without cell sorting. The specimen sequenced was liver tumor tissue from sampling region 3. What this sample's cell subset or site label stands for: tumor region T3, left-lateral pole. These receptor sequences come from a man aged 40-50 years with primary liver carcinoma and hepatitis B virus infection.

As to this clonotype: Compared with germline, one end of the junction differs, possibly owing to a read error. The CDR3 DNA reads TGTGCCAGCAGCCCCCGACAGGGGCCCAGGGAGCTGCTTTTT. Translating gives CASSPRQGPRELLF. The V gene is TRBV5-4, the J gene TRBJ2-2, with 8 bases aligning to TRBD1. Germline V gene lookup returns CDR1 SGHNT and CDR2 YYREEE (reference sequence). CDR3 length: 14 amino acids.

The CDR3 nucleotides read TGCGCCAGCAACTCCTCCTCCGGACTAGCGTTCCACAATGAGCAGTTCTTC. Amino acid sequence: CASNSSSGLAFHNEQFF. This chain connects TRBV5-1 to TRBJ2-1; 9 bases agree with TRBD2. The J segment lost 5 bases and the V segment lost 6 bases, leaving 15 bases of the junction unmatched. The CDR3 loop spans 17 amino acids. The germline V gene encodes CDR1 SGHRS and CDR2 YFSETQ.

Concerning this clonotype itself: A read error may account for a junction end that differs from germline. The rearrangement uses TRBV29-1 and TRBJ2-5; maybe TRBD1 (6 bases). There are 13 residues in the CDR3. CDR1 SQVTM and CDR2 ANQGSEA come from the germline V gene. The CDR3 sequence is CSVTGRGTETQYF. CDR3 nucleotide sequence: TGCAGTGTTACCGGCAGGGGAACAGAGACCCAGTATTTC. The full variable domain, completed using reference TRBV29-1 and TRBJ2-5, is SAVISQKPSRDICQRGTSLTIQCQVDSQVTMMFWYRQQPGQSLTLIATANQGSEATYESGFVIDKFPISRPNLTFSTLTVSNMSPEDSSIYLCSVTGRGTETQYFGPGTRLLVL.

Worth noting for this clonotype: One end of the junction fails to match germline, which may point to a read error. The chain joins TRBV6-2 or TRBV6-3 to TRBJ2-5; 8 nucleotides line up with TRBD1. Germline CDR1 MNHEY, CDR2 SVGEGT. The CDR3 runs to 17 residues. CDR3 loop: CASIRTPRGRLGETHYF. The CDR3, as DNA: TGTGCCAGCATTCGAACCCCCAGGGGGCGACTCGGCGAGACCCATTACTTC.

On this clonotype: A read error may account for a junction end that differs from germline. V and J are TRBV5-1 and TRBJ2-6; D may be TRBD1 (6 bases). Per the germline V gene, CDR1 is SGHRS and CDR2 is YFSETQ. This CDR3 spans 16 amino acids. The CDR3 nucleotides are TGCGCCAGCAGCTTGGGACAGGAGGCTGGGGCCAACGTCCGGACTTTC. This gives the protein CASSLGQEAGANVRTF.

Of note for this clonotype: The junction does not match germline at one end; this may be a read error. The chain carries TRBV7-9 and TRBJ2-7, with D possibly TRBD2 on 6 matching bases. This CDR3 has 18 amino acids. CDR1 and CDR2 from the germline V gene are SEHNR and FQNEAQ (reference sequence). In nucleotides, the CDR3 is TGTGCCAGCAGCTTAGGGGGAGGATCGGGGACTTTACCCTATGAGCACTACTTC. It yields the protein CASSLGGGSGTLPYEHYF. Full variable domain (remainder filled in from reference TRBV7-9 and TRBJ2-7): DTGVSQNPRHKITKRGQNVTFRCDPISEHNRLYWYRQTLGQGPEFLTYFQNEAQLEKSRLLSDRFSAERPKGSFSTLEIQRTEQGDSAMYLCASSLGGGSGTLPYEHYFGPGTRLTVT.

The genes are TRBV28 and TRBJ2-1; possibly TRBD1 for D (5 bases). V lost 8 bases, J lost 8 bases, and 13 bases lay in between. The CDR3 length is 12 residues. Per germline, CDR1 MDHEN and CDR2 SYDVKM. As DNA, the CDR3 is TGTGCCAGCGGACATATGGACGATGAGCAGTTCTTC. Translating it yields CASGHMDDEQFF.

Turning to this clonotype: One junction end disagrees with the germline gene, perhaps due to a read error. The chain combines TRBV12-3 or TRBV12-4 with TRBJ1-1, with TRBD1 matching 10 bases. The CDR3 runs to 15 residues. CDR3 nucleotides: TGTACCAGCAGTTTAGCGGACAGGGGGAACACAGAAGCTTTCTTT. As protein: CTSSLADRGNTEAFF.

Concerning this clonotype: The junction departs from the called germline gene at one end, perhaps through a read error. The chain recombines TRBV7-9 with TRBJ1-1; TRBD1 might be the D (5 bases). This CDR3 comprises 13 residues. The germline CDR1 and CDR2 sequences are SEHNR and FQNEAQ (reference sequence). CDR3 residues: CASSLGVETEVFF. The CDR3 DNA reads as TGTGCCAGTAGCTTGGGGGTTGAAACTGAAGTTTTCTTT.

For this clonotype: Possible read error: a much larger clone is one base away. The rearrangement uses TRBV24-1 and TRBJ2-6; D gene ambiguous. This CDR3 comprises 15 residues. From germline, CDR1 is KGHDR and CDR2 SFDVKD. The CDR3 sequence: CATTDSSPGANVLTF. DNA of the CDR3: TGTGCCACCACTGATTCTAGTCCTGGGGCCAACGTCCTGACTTTC.

CDR3 DNA sequence: TGTGCCAGCAGCTTAGATCGTTTAGCGTTAGGTGGTGTGCAGTTCTTC. Translation: CASSLDRLALGGVQFF. This chain joins TRBV11-2 and TRBJ2-1; a possible D gene is TRBD2 (5 bases). With 0 bases removed from V and 12 bases from J, the gap between germline ends came to 21 bases. This CDR3 region has 16 residues. CDR1 is SGHAT and CDR2 is FQNNGV in the germline V gene.

Notes on this clonotype: The junction departs from germline at one end; a sequencing error may be responsible. This chain links TRBV12-3 or TRBV12-4 with TRBJ2-2, with TRBD2 as a possible D gene (6 bases). CDR3 length: 16 residues. CDR3 bases: TGTGCCATCAGTTTTGGCGGGGCAGTATGCACCGGGGAGCTGTTTTTT. It encodes CAISFGGAVCTGELFF.

This chain connects TRBV11-1 to TRBJ2-7, with D possibly called TRBD1 or TRBD2 (5 bases each). V was trimmed by 10 bases and J by 1 base, leaving 14 bases between them. This CDR3 has 13 amino acids. Germline V gene sequence: CDR1 SGHAT, CDR2 FQDESV (reference sequence). CDR3 loop: CANKGKRSYEQYF. CDR3 bases: TGTGCCAACAAGGGGAAGCGGTCCTACGAGCAGTACTTC.

About this clonotype itself: Germline is not matched at one junction end, which may reflect a read error. This sequence joins TRBV5-6 and TRBJ2-2; 8 positions match TRBD2. The CDR3 is 17 residues long. The germline CDR1 and CDR2 sequences are SGHDT and YYEEEE. CDR3 sequence (DNA): TGTGCCAGCAGCTTATGGGGACTAGTGCGGACAATCGGGGAGCTGGTTTTT. It yields the protein CASSLWGLVRTIGELVF.

As regards this clonotype: One end of the junction fails to match germline, which may point to a read error. The DNA of the CDR3 is TGTGCCAGCAACCAAGGACAAGGGATAGAAGCTTTCTTT. As protein: CASNQGQGIEAFF. The chain employs TRBV14 and TRBJ1-1; D perhaps matches TRBD1 (5 bases). Germline V lookup: CDR1 SGHDN, CDR2 FVKESK. The CDR3 has 13 residues.

The chain recombines TRBV2 with TRBJ1-5; D gene uncertain. Trimming left V 7 bases short and J 4 bases short, with 14 bases between. Germline V gene data show CDR1 as SNHLY and CDR2 as FYNNEI. This CDR3 has 14 residues. The CDR3 region is CASNMDLPNQPQHF. The CDR3 DNA sequence: TGTGCCAGCAACATGGACCTACCTAATCAGCCCCAGCATTTT. The full variable domain, in which reference TRBV2 and TRBJ1-5 provide the parts outside the CDR3, is EPEVTQTPSHQVTQMGQEVILRCVPISNHLYFYWYRQILGQKVEFLVSFYNNEISEKSEIFDDQFSVERPDGSNFTLKIRSTKLEDSAMYFCASNMDLPNQPQHFGDGTRLSIL.

The sample holds a few counts of this clonotype. A single base separates this from a much larger clone, so it may be a read error. This chain uses TRBV6-4 with TRBJ2-1; 10 nucleotides line up with TRBD2. CDR3 size: 14 residues. Germline lookup yields CDR1 MRHNA and CDR2 SNTAGT. The CDR3 region is CVSSDSAGGNEQFF. CDR3 DNA sequence: TGTGTCAGCAGTGACTCAGCGGGAGGGAATGAGCAGTTCTTC.